This T cell receptor beta chain was sequenced in a study of technical replicates of blood from several donors. CDR3 length: 16 amino acids. The J segment lost 2 bases and the V segment lost 4 bases, leaving 10 bases of the junction unmatched. CDR1 and CDR2 (germline): SGDLS, YYNGEE. Clones were sequenced by immunoSEQ multiplex PCR, and TCRdb holds only the in-frame ones, with some missing. This table holds 60,000 to 65,000 clones, 70% to 90% found once. The V gene is TRBV9, the J gene TRBJ2-7; 9 bases fit TRBD1. The clonotype comes from a human donor in good health. Some clones in this sample may be carry-over from other donors' samples. Material: PBMCs. The CDR3 DNA follows: TGTGCCAGCAGCCCCAGGTGGGGGACAGGGCCCTACGAGCAGTACTTC. Protein sequence: CASSPRWGTGPYEQYF.